This T cell receptor beta chain was profiled in a study of blood T cell repertoires in COVID-19. Study-wide background: There were acute and convalescent COVID-19 samples, and they came from the United States, Italy and Spain. T cells, B-cell-depleted T cells, or PBMCs supplied cDNA or gDNA.

The CDR3 sequence is 12 residues long. Germline V lookup: CDR1 SNHLY, CDR2 FYNNEI. V was shortened by 7 bases and J by 0 bases, with 5 bases between the two germline ends. Original processing methods: Estimation of nucleated cell counts was performed using reference gene primer amplification. This table comes from immunoSEQ multiplex PCR, and its TCRdb copy is limited to in-frame clones, with some not included. D and trimming come from the DNA, and the V and J calls and clone size come from that table. Of over 400,000 clones listed, 85% to 90% were seen once; the top ten hold roughly 8%. Recruited during active infection, patients (from Seattle) were subsequently followed longitudinally.

J is TRBJ2-3 and V is TRBV2, with D uncertain. This TCR came from a woman aged 45 to 65 with COVID-19, enrolled during active disease. Sequenced sample: peripheral blood. The CDR3 sequence: CASTPSTDTQYF. In nucleotides, the CDR3 is TGTGCCAGCACCCCTAGCACAGATACGCAGTATTTT.